This TCR beta chain was identified during a study of tumor-infiltrating lymphocytes in primary liver carcinoma. A constant-region primer primed TCR beta cDNA synthesis from 500 ng of total RNA. For TCR beta, libraries were produced by three nested multiplex PCR rounds using slightly modified ARM-PCR. A single record per CDR3 protein comes from TCRdb applying MiXCR to the multiplex PCR reads. The sample holds about 43,000 distinct CDR3 sequences; about 73% are singletons and the top ten take approximately 19%. Taking roughly 18-32 mg of unsorted bulk tissue, the authors co-extracted RNA and DNA. This clonotype was detected many times. This clonotype originated in a man aged 35-49 years with primary liver carcinoma and hepatitis B virus infection. The source material was liver tumor tissue from sampling region 2. The subset is: tumor region T2, inferior pole.

CDR3 loop: CAWSPPGAANTEAFF. The CDR3 coding sequence is TGTGCCTGGAGTCCCCCGGGGGCTGCGAATACTGAAGCTTTCTTT. V gene TRBV30 combines with J gene TRBJ1-1, with D possibly matching TRBD1 (6 bases). The CDR3 is 15 amino acids. V was trimmed by 2 bases and J by 5 bases, leaving 18 bases between them. CDR1 and CDR2 (germline): GTSNPN, SVGIG (reference sequence).